This T cell receptor (beta chain) was found in a study of circulating CD8 cells and anti-PD-1 response in melanoma. Points from the study as a whole: Under 8% of TRB clonotypes were shared between subsets at M1.

Live CD3+CD8+TCRalphabeta+ cells were sorted into four subsets by PD-1 and/or TIGIT. CDR1 and CDR2 (germline): LNHDA, SQIVND (reference sequence). There are 14 residues in the CDR3. V was trimmed by 6 bases and J by 5 bases, leaving 14 bases between them. Using 15 ng of total RNA, TCR libraries were made with the QIAseq Immune Repertoire TCR panel. TCRdb re-analysed the reads in MiXCR, keeping a single row per CDR3 protein. The sample carries over 400 distinct CDR3 sequences, less than 7.5% recorded once. A note on this clonotype: What it binds is not known.

This TCR came from a human donor with melanoma. The rearrangement joins TRBV19 to TRBJ2-1; D possibly uses TRBD1 or TRBD2 (7 bases each). Specimen: CD8+ T cells from PBMCs, collected at baseline or after one month of anti-PD-1 therapy (not recorded which). This chain's CDR3 is CASRIRGGHNEQFF. The DNA for the CDR3 is TGTGCCAGTAGGATCAGGGGGGGGCACAATGAGCAGTTCTTC.